Listed below are T cell receptor beta chains from one sample, sequenced in a study of regulatory T cells in long-lasting Graves disease. TCRdb recomputed calls from the multiplex PCR reads with MiXCR, one row per CDR3 protein. This sample yields about 610,000 distinct CDR3 sequences, of which around 15% are seen a single time; 12% belongs to the top ten. These same data were also listed under a study on T cells in Graves' hyperthyroidism and ophthalmopathy.

This specimen consisted of peripheral blood mononuclear cells (PBMCs), obtained at new diagnosis, from a patient treated with antithyroid drugs. The receptors were sampled from a young man with Graves disease. Both conserved end residues are part of each CDR3. A D gene is named only where the DNA matches it firmly. Not every row has a clone size; where given, it reads once, few, many or a size class.

V gene	D gene	J gene	clone size	CDR3 protein	CDR3 DNA
TRBV24-1	TRBD2	TRBJ2-2	few	CATSDDPSGGPGELFF	TGTGCCACCAGTGATGATCCTAGCGGGGGGCCCGGGGAGCTGTTTTTT
TRBV7-6	TRBD1	TRBJ2-6	few	CASSTLPGTGGSGANVLTF	TGTGCCAGCAGCACTTTGCCCGGGACAGGGGGCTCTGGGGCCAACGTCCTGACTTTC
TRBV6-5	.	TRBJ2-7	few	CASSSSGTGRGQYF	TGTGCCAGCAGTTCCTCCGGGACTGGTCGGGGGCAGTACTTC
TRBV10-2	TRBD2	TRBJ2-7	many	CASRDSGRLYEQYF	TGCGCCAGCAGGGACAGCGGGAGACTCTACGAGCAGTACTTC
TRBV11-2	.	TRBJ2-7	many	CASSLDRHGGGYEQYF	TGTGCCAGCAGCTTAGACAGACATGGGGGTGGCTACGAGCAGTACTTC
TRBV12-3/TRBV12-4	TRBD1	TRBJ1-1	.	CASRTIDRETEAFF	TGTGCCAGCAGAACCATAGACAGGGAAACTGAAGCTTTCTTT
TRBV30	.	TRBJ1-5	.	CAWSQGMGQPQHF	TGTGCCTGGAGCCAGGGGATGGGGCAGCCCCAGCATTTT
TRBV5-1	.	TRBJ2-7	.	CASSLGETGLSEQYF	TGCGCCAGCAGCTTGGGTGAAACAGGTTTGTCCGAGCAGTACTTC
TRBV30	TRBD2	TRBJ2-1	many	CAWNPLANEQFF	TGTGCCTGGAATCCACTAGCGAATGAGCAGTTCTTC
TRBV28	.	TRBJ2-7	many	CASSFPPGPIEVYEQYF	TGTGCCAGCAGTTTTCCCCCCGGTCCCATCGAGGTCTACGAGCAGTACTTC
TRBV9	TRBD1	TRBJ2-5	.	CASSVAQGMETQYF	TGTGCCAGCAGCGTAGCACAGGGGATGGAGACCCAGTACTTC
TRBV20-1	.	TRBJ1-3	.	CSARDVGNTIYF	TGCAGTGCTAGAGACGTAGGAAACACCATATATTTT
TRBV4-1	.	TRBJ2-7	.	CASSQTAGARSYEQYF	TGCGCCAGCAGCCAGACCGCGGGGGCAAGGTCCTACGAGCAGTACTTC
TRBV10-3	.	TRBJ2-7	few	CAIGWAQEGVEQYF	TGTGCCATCGGATGGGCGCAAGAAGGGGTCGAGCAGTACTTC
TRBV7-9	TRBD2	TRBJ2-7	few	CASSRLAGLEQYF	TGTGCCAGCAGCCGACTAGCGGGACTCGAGCAGTACTTC
TRBV27	.	TRBJ2-7	many	CATGTQGFEQYF	TGTGCCACGGGAACTCAGGGGTTCGAGCAGTACTTC
TRBV2	.	TRBJ2-4	many	CASSSGLPGGKNIQYF	TGTGCCAGCAGTTCGGGACTCCCTGGGGGCAAAAACATTCAGTACTTC
TRBV3-1	TRBD2	TRBJ2-1	few	CASSLSGRAFNEQFF	TGTGCCAGCAGCCTTAGCGGGAGGGCGTTCAATGAGCAGTTCTTC
TRBV20-1	.	TRBJ2-5	many	CSARDVREGETQYF	TGCAGTGCTAGAGACGTGCGGGAAGGCGAGACCCAGTACTTC
TRBV9	TRBD1	TRBJ2-2	.	CASSERQGANTGELFF	TGTGCCAGCAGCGAGCGACAGGGAGCGAACACCGGGGAGCTGTTTTTT
TRBV5-1	.	TRBJ1-2	.	CASSSGSRYGYTF	TGCGCCAGCAGCTCAGGGTCTCGGTATGGCTACACCTTC
TRBV2	.	TRBJ2-1	many	CASRRANEQFF	TGTGCCAGCAGAAGGGCAAATGAGCAGTTCTTC
TRBV12-3/TRBV12-4	TRBD2	TRBJ2-3	many	CASSPKNLLAGASTDTQYF	TGTGCCAGCAGTCCAAAAAACCTCCTAGCGGGTGCGAGCACAGATACGCAGTATTTT
TRBV20-1	.	TRBJ2-2	.	CSASTRLSGELFF	TGCAGTGCTTCGACTAGACTCTCCGGGGAGCTGTTTTTT
TRBV7-6	.	TRBJ2-7	many	CASSLVAGRPYEQYF	TGTGCCAGCAGCTTAGTGGCAGGGCGCCCCTACGAGCAGTACTTC
TRBV3-1	TRBD2	TRBJ2-3	many	CASSQETSGSFRTQYF	TGTGCCAGCAGCCAAGAAACTAGCGGGAGCTTCCGGACGCAGTATTTT
TRBV6-2/TRBV6-3	TRBD1	TRBJ2-4	.	CASGKGGLLAKNIQYF	TGTGCCAGCGGGAAAGGGGGCCTGCTAGCCAAAAACATTCAGTACTTC